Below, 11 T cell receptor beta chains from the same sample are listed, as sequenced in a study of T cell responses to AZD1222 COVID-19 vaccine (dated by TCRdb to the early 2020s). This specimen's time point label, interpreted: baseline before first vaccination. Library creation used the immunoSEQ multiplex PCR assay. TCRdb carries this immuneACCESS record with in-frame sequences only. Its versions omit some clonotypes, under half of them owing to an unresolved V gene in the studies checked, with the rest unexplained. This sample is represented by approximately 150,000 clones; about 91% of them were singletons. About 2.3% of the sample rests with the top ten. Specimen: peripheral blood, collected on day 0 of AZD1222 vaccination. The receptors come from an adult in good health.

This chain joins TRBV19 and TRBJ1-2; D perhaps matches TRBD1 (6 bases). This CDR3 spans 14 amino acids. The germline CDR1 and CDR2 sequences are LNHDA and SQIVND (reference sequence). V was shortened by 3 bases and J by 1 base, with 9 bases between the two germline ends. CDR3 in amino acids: CASSMGAVNYGYTF. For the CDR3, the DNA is TGTGCCAGTAGTATGGGGGCGGTTAACTATGGCTACACCTTC.

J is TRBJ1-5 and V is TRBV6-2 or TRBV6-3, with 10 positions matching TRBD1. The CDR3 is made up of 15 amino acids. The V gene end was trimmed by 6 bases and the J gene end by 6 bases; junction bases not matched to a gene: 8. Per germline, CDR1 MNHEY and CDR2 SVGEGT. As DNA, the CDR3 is TGTGCCAGCAGCCCGGGACAGGGGTTTGTTCAGCCCCAGCATTTT. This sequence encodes CASSPGQGFVQPQHF.

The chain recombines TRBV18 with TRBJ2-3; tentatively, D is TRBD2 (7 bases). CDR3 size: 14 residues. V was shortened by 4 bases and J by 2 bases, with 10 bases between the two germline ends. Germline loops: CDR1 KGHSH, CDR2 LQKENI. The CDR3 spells CASSHGGPTDTQYF. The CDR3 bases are TGTGCCAGCTCACACGGGGGGCCCACAGATACGCAGTATTTT.

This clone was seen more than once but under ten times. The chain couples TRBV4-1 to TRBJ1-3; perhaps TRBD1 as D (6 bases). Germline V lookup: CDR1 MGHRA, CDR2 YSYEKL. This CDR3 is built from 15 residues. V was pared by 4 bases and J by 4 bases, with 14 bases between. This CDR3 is CASSLGGQTGNTIYF. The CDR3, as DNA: TGCGCCAGCAGCCTAGGCGGACAGACAGGAAACACCATATATTTT.

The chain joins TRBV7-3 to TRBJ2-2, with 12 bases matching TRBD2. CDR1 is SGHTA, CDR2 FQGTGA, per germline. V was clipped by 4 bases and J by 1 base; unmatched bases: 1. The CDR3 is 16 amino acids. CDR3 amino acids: CASSWGLAGNTGELFF. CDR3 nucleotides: TGTGCCAGCAGCTGGGGACTAGCGGGGAACACCGGGGAGCTGTTTTTT. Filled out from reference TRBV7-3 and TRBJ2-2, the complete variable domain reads GAGVSQTPSNKVTEKGKYVELRCDPISGHTALYWYRQSLGQGPEFLIYFQGTGAADDSGLPNDRFFAVRPEGSVSTLKIQRTERGDSAVYLCASSWGLAGNTGELFFGEGSRLTVL.

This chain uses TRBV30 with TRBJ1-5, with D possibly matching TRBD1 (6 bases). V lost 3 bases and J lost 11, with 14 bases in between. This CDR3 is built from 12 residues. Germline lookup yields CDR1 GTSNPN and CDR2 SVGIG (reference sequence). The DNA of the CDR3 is TGTGCCTGGAGCCCTGGGGGCCAGGCCCAGCATTTT. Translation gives CAWSPGGQAQHF.

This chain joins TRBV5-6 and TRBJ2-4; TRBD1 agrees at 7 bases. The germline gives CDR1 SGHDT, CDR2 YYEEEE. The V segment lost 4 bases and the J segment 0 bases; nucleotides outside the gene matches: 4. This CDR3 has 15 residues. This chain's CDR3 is CASSRGQIAKNIQYF. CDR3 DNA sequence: TGTGCCAGCAGCCGGGGACAGATAGCCAAAAACATTCAGTACTTC.

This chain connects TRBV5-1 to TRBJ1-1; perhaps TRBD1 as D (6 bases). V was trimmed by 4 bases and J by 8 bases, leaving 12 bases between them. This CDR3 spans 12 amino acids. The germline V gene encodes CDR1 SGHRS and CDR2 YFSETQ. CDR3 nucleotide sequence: TGCGCCAGCAGCGCGCCGGGGGCCGAAGCTTTCTTT. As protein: CASSAPGAEAFF.

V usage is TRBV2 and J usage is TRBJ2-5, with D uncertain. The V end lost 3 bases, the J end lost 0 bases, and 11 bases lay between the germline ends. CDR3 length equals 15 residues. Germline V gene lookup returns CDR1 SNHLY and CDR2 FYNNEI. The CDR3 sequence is CASSDGGSHQETQYF. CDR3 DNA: TGTGCCAGCAGTGATGGCGGCAGCCACCAAGAGACCCAGTACTTC.

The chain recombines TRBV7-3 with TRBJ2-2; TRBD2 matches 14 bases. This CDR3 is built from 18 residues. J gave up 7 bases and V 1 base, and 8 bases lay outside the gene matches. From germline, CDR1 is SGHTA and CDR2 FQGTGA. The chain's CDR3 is CASSLRLAGGRGNGELFF. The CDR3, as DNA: TGTGCCAGCAGCTTAAGACTAGCGGGAGGGCGTGGAAACGGGGAGCTGTTTTTT.

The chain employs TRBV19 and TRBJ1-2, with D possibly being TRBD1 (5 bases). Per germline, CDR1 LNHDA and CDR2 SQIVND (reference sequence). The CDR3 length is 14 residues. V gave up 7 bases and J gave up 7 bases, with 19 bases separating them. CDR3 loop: CASTRRGFRTGYTF. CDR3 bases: TGTGCCAGTACCCGGAGGGGATTCAGAACTGGCTACACCTTC.